This TCR beta chain was captured by sequencing in a study of OX40 agonist ivuxolimab in advanced cancers. Study background: People who had prior anti-PD-1, anti-PD-L1 or anti-CTLA-4 therapy could take part, and around 39% had some.

The V and J ends lost 4 bases and 4 bases, in that order; junction bases with no gene match: 12. The V gene's germline CDR1 is MNHNY and CDR2 SVGAGI (reference sequence). This CDR3 is 16 amino acids long. Enrollment shut out patients with autoimmune disease history or systemic immunosuppression. The data were produced by immunoSEQ multiplex PCR, yet TCRdb's version contains in-frame clones alone and is incomplete. The sample records around 50,000 clones, approximately 80% being singletons. Material: CD4+ or CD8+ T cells sorted from blood, obtained in a trial of the OX40 agonist ivuxolimab. The genes are TRBV6-6 and TRBJ2-7; TRBD1 agrees at 8 bases. This receptor was identified in an adult with an advanced solid tumor such as melanoma, head and neck, liver or kidney cancer. CDR3 sequence reads: CASSFPPRQGLYEQYF. The CDR3 DNA reads TGTGCCAGCAGTTTCCCACCGAGACAGGGGTTGTACGAGCAGTACTTC.